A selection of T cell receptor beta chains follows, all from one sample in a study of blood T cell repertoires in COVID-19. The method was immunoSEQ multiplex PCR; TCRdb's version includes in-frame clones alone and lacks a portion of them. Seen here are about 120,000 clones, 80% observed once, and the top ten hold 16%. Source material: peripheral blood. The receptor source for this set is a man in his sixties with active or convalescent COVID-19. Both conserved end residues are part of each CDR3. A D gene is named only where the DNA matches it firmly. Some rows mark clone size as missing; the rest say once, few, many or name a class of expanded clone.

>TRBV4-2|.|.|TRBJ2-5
TGTGCCAGCAGCCAAGGATCAGGACAAGAGACCCAGTACTTC
CASSQGSGQETQYF
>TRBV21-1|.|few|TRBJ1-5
TGTGCCAGCAGCAAAGTGAGCGGCAATTCTTTGAGGGCCAATCAGCCCCAGCATTTT
CASSKVSGNSLRANQPQHF
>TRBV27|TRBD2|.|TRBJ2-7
TGTGCCAGCAGTTTGACTAGCGGAAGCTCCTACGAGCAGTACTTC
CASSLTSGSSYEQYF
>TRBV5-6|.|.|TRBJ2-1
TGTGCCAGCAGCGCAGCCGTCGACAGGGTGGGGGGTAATGAGCAGTTCTTC
CASSAAVDRVGGNEQFF
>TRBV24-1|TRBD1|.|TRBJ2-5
TGTGCCACCAGTGATTCAGGACAGGGTGGAGAGACCCAGTACTTC
CATSDSGQGGETQYF
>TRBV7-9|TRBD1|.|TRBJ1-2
TGTGCCAGCAGCTTAGAACAGGGGGCCGGCTACACCTTC
CASSLEQGAGYTF
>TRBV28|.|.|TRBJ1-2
TGTGCCAGCAGTTTTCGCATACAGCCACTCTATGGCTACACCTTC
CASSFRIQPLYGYTF
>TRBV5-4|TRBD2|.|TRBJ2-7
TGTGCCAGCAGCGATCAGCGGGAGGGACCCGAGCAGTACTTC
CASSDQREGPEQYF
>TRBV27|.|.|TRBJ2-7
TGTGCCAGCAGTTCCCCGGGGGTGATGGCCTACGAGCAGTACTTC
CASSSPGVMAYEQYF
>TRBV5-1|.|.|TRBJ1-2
TGCGCCAGCAGCTTGGCCGGCGGAAACCCCTCGGGCTACACCTTC
CASSLAGGNPSGYTF
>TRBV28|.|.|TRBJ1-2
TGTGCCAGCAGTTTGGGAGGGGGTGGCTACACCTTC
CASSLGGGGYTF
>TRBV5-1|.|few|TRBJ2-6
TGCGCCAGCAGCTTGCCGGGGAGTGGGGCCAACGTCCTGACTTTC
CASSLPGSGANVLTF
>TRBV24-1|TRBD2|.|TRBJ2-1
TGTGCCACCAGTGTGGCTAGCGGGAATGAGCAGTTCTTC
CATSVASGNEQFF
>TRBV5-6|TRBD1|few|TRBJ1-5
TGTGCCAGCAGCCGAGACAGGGACCGACAGCCCCAGCATTTT
CASSRDRDRQPQHF
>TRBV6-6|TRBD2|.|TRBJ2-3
TGTGCCAGCAGCCAGGGACTAGCGGAGACCACAGATACGCAGTATTTT
CASSQGLAETTDTQYF
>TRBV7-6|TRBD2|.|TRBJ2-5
TGTGCCAGCAGCTTAAGTAGCGGGAGTAAAGAGACCCAGTACTTC
CASSLSSGSKETQYF
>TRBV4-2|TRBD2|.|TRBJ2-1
TGTGCCAGCAGCCAGGAGACTAGCGGGAAATACAATGAGCAGTTCTTC
CASSQETSGKYNEQFF
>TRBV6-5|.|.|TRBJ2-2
TGTGCCAGCAGATACGGGACTCTCTCGAATGCCGGGGAGCTGTTTTTT
CASRYGTLSNAGELFF
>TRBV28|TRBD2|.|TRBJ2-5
TGTGCCAGCAGTTCCCCCGGGACTAGCGGCCAAGAGACCCAGTACTTC
CASSSPGTSGQETQYF
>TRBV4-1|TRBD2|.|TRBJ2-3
TGCGCCAGCAGCCAAGGGACTAGCGGGAGTAGCACAGATACGCAGTATTTT
CASSQGTSGSSTDTQYF
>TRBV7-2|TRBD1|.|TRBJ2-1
TGTGCCAGCAGCTTTGACAGGGGGGAATGGAATGAGCAGTTCTTC
CASSFDRGEWNEQFF
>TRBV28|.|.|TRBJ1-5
TGTGCCAGCAGTTTCGAGGCGCGGCCCCAGCATTTT
CASSFEARPQHF
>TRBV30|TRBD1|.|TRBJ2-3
TGTGCCTGGACCCACAGGGGTTATCCTTATACGCAGTATTTT
CAWTHRGYPYTQYF
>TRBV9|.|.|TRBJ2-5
TGTGCCACCACAAGGAGGGATCGGAAAGAGACCCAGTACTTC
CATTRRDRKETQYF
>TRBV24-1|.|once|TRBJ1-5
TGTGCCACCAGTGAAACAGGCTATAGCAATCAGCCCCAGCATTTT
CATSETGYSNQPQHF
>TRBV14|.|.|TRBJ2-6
TGTGCCAGCAGCCGATCTATGTTTGGGGCCAACGTCCTGACTTTC
CASSRSMFGANVLTF
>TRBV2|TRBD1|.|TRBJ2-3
TGTGCCAGCTATGCAACCGGGACAGGAACCACAGATACGCAGTATTTT
CASYATGTGTTDTQYF
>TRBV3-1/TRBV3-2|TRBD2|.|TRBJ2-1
TGTGCCAGCAGCTCTTCAGGGACTAGCGAGTACAATGAGCAGTTCTTC
CASSSSGTSEYNEQFF
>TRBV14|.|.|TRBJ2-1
TGTGCCAGCAGCCAAGGTTCCAGTCGTAACAATGAGCAGTTCTTC
CASSQGSSRNNEQFF
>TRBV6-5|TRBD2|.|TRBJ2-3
TGTGCCAGCAGGTTAGCGGGAGGAAATGTCGATACGCAGTATTTT
CASRLAGGNVDTQYF
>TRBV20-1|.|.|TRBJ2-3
TGCAGTGCTAGGTGGCCGGATACGCAGTATTTT
CSARWPDTQYF
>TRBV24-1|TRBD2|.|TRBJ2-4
TGTGCCACCAGTGAACTAGCGGGACCGGGAGAGGCCAAAAACATTCAGTACTTC
CATSELAGPGEAKNIQYF
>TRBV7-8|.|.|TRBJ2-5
TGTGCCAGCAGCACCGATCCACTAGCAAAGGCGACCCAGTACTTC
CASSTDPLAKATQYF
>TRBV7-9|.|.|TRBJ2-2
TGTGCCAGCAGCAAAGACAGCACCGGGGAGCTGTTTTTT
CASSKDSTGELFF
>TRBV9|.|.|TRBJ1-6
TGTGCCAGCAGCGTAGACCCGGGTCCAAATTCACCCCTCCACTTT
CASSVDPGPNSPLHF
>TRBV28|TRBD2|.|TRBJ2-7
TGTGCCAGCAGCTCAATACGTAGCGGGAGGGCCGACGAGCAGTACTTC
CASSSIRSGRADEQYF
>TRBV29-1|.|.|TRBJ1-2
TGCAGCGTTGAACAGGGCCAAGGGTCCGTATACACCTTC
CSVEQGQGSVYTF
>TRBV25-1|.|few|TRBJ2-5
TGTGCCAGCAGGGACAGCAGAGCCTCAGAGACCCAGTACTTC
CASRDSRASETQYF
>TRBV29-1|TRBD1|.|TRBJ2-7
TGCAGCGTTGAAGAGGGGACAGGGTCCCACGAGCAGTACTTC
CSVEEGTGSHEQYF